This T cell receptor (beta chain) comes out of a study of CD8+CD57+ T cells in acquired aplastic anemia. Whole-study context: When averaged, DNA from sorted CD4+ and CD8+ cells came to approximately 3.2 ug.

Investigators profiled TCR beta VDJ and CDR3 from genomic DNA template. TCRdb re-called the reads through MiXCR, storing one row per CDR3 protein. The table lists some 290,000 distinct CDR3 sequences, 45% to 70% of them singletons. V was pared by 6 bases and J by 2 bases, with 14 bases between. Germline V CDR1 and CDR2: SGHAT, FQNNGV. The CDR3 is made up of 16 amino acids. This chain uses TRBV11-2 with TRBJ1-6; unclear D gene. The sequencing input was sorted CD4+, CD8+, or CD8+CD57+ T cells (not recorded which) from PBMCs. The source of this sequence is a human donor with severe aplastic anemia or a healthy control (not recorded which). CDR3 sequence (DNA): TGTGCCAGCAGTTACTTTAGTAACACCTATAATTCACCCCTCCACTTT. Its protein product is CASSYFSNTYNSPLHF.